These 27 T cell receptor beta chains came from one sample sequenced in a study of blood T cell repertoires in COVID-19. The assay was immunoSEQ multiplex PCR, and TCRdb's table has in-frame clones only and misses some. The table shows under 300,000 clones, with about 76% occurring only once. Sequenced sample: peripheral blood. The receptors were gathered from a woman aged 60-75 years with active or convalescent COVID-19.

CDR3 DNA sequence: TGCGCCAGCAGCTTCACGCCCGGTAGAGGCTACGAGCAGTACTTC. Encoded protein: CASSFTPGRGYEQYF. The V gene is TRBV5-1, the J gene TRBJ2-7; D uncertain. V was clipped by 2 bases and J by 3 bases, with 15 bases between them. The germline V gene encodes CDR1 SGHRS and CDR2 YFSETQ. The CDR3 is 15 amino acids.

This clone was detected many times. This chain links TRBV28 with TRBJ2-7, with 8 bases lining up with TRBD2. Germline-derived CDR1 and CDR2 are MDHEN and SYDVKM. Losses at the gene ends were 4 bases for V and 6 bases for J; bases not matched to a gene: 11. This CDR3 is 15 amino acids long. CDR3 amino acids: CASSSEAGAFTEQYF. CDR3 sequence (DNA): TGTGCCAGCAGTTCCGAAGCGGGGGCCTTCACCGAGCAGTACTTC.

The chain recombines TRBV18 with TRBJ2-3, with D unresolved. Germline V lookup: CDR1 KGHSH, CDR2 LQKENI. The length of the CDR3 is 15 residues. The V and J ends lost 0 bases and 7 bases respectively, with 14 bases between them. The CDR3 loop is CASSPPELRIHTQYF. CDR3 sequence (DNA): TGTGCCAGCTCACCACCTGAGTTGAGGATCCATACGCAGTATTTT. Full variable domain (missing parts from reference TRBV18 and TRBJ2-3): NAGVMQNPRHLVRRRGQEARLRCSPMKGHSHVYWYRQLPEEGLKFMVYLQKENIIDESGMPKERFSAEFPKEGPSILRIQQVVRGDSAAYFCASSPPELRIHTQYFGPGTRLTVL.

The V and J genes are TRBV5-4 and TRBJ1-2; D gene uncertain. This CDR3 is 13 amino acids long. V was pared by 4 bases and J by 0 bases, with 7 bases between. Germline lookup yields CDR1 SGHNT and CDR2 YYREEE (reference sequence). CDR3 sequence reads: CASSQDSNYGYTF. CDR3 DNA sequence: TGTGCCAGCAGCCAGGATTCTAACTATGGCTACACCTTC.

A few counts support this clone. V gene TRBV7-3 combines with J gene TRBJ1-1; D might be TRBD1 (5 bases). Germline V gene sequence: CDR1 SGHTA, CDR2 FQGTGA. The CDR3 covers 12 residues. Trimming left V 5 bases short and J 10 bases short, with 14 bases between. CDR3 sequence reads: CASSGRGGTAFF. CDR3 DNA sequence: TGTGCCAGCAGCGGAAGAGGCGGGACAGCTTTCTTT.

The rearrangement joins TRBV9 to TRBJ2-5; D might be TRBD1 (6 bases). V gave up 3 bases and J gave up 1 base, with 10 bases separating them. CDR3 length: 14 residues. CDR1 SGDLS and CDR2 YYNGEE come from the germline V gene. CDR3 DNA: TGTGCCAGCAGCGCTACAGGGTCCCAAGAGACCCAGTACTTC. It translates to CASSATGSQETQYF.

V and J are TRBV18 and TRBJ2-2; 7 nucleotides line up with TRBD1. CDR3 size: 16 residues. After removal of 0 bases from V and 3 bases from J, the junction contained 4 bases not matched to a gene. The V gene's germline CDR1 is KGHSH and CDR2 LQKENI. Here the CDR3 reads CASSPPVGQDTGELFF. The CDR3 coding sequence is TGTGCCAGCTCACCACCGGTCGGACAGGACACCGGGGAGCTGTTTTTT. The full variable domain, rest sourced from reference TRBV18 and TRBJ2-2, is NAGVMQNPRHLVRRRGQEARLRCSPMKGHSHVYWYRQLPEEGLKFMVYLQKENIIDESGMPKERFSAEFPKEGPSILRIQQVVRGDSAAYFCASSPPVGQDTGELFFGEGSRLTVL.

This clone was seen a handful of times. The chain combines TRBV18 with TRBJ1-1; D uncertain. CDR1 and CDR2 from the germline V gene are KGHSH and LQKENI. The CDR3 is 15 amino acids. Trimming took off 6 bases at V and 8 bases at J, with 22 bases between the two ends. The CDR3 DNA reads TGTGCCAGCTCGAAAAAGTCACACCCCGAAGCGGAAGCTTTCTTT. This gives the protein CASSKKSHPEAEAFF.

The V call is TRBV11-2, the J call TRBJ1-3, with 9 bases aligning to TRBD1. Germline V gene lookup returns CDR1 SGHAT and CDR2 FQNNGV. Losses at the gene ends were 4 bases for V and 2 bases for J; bases not matched to a gene: 3. The CDR3 is 15 residues long. The DNA for the CDR3 is TGTGCCAGCAGCTACGGACAGGGGACTGGAAACACCATATATTTT. Translating gives CASSYGQGTGNTIYF. The full variable domain, with the rest looked up from reference TRBV11-2 and TRBJ1-3, is EAGVAQSPRYKIIEKRQSVAFWCNPISGHATLYWYQQILGQGPKLLIQFQNNGVVDDSQLPKDRFSAERLKGVDSTLKIQPAKLEDSAVYLCASSYGQGTGNTIYFGEGSWLTVV.

The chain carries TRBV6-5 and TRBJ2-7; tentative D call: TRBD1 (6 bases). V dropped 5 bases and J dropped 10 bases, with 18 bases sitting between them. The CDR3 covers 13 residues. Germline CDR1 is MNHEY and CDR2 is SVGAGI. The CDR3 DNA is TGTGCCAGCAGTCCGGCGTACAGGGATGAACAGTACTTC. It translates to CASSPAYRDEQYF.

The V and J genes are TRBV7-2 and TRBJ2-7, with TRBD1 matching over 8 bases. The CDR3 is 16 amino acids. V lost 0 bases and J lost 4; bases outside the gene matches: 8. Germline CDR1 reads SGHTA; CDR2 reads FQGNSA. The CDR3: CASSLAWAGGGYEQYF. The CDR3, as DNA: TGTGCCAGCAGCTTAGCGTGGGCAGGGGGCGGGTACGAGCAGTACTTC.

The CDR3 DNA reads TGCGCCAGCAGCCAGGGAAGGGGGCTGGGGGGCTACACCTTC. Protein: CASSQGRGLGGYTF. The gene calls are TRBV4-3 and TRBJ1-2, with TRBD1 identical over 7 bases. CDR3 length: 14 residues. V shed 3 bases, J shed 8 bases, and the junction held 9 bases outside the gene matches. CDR1 is LGHNA, CDR2 YSLEER, per germline.

Note on this clone: The sample holds other DNA sequences that translate to the same CDR3. V and J are TRBV18 and TRBJ2-7; D unresolved. The CDR3 runs 13 residues. Trimming stripped 0 bases from V and 3 bases from J, with 6 bases between. Per the germline V gene, CDR1 is KGHSH and CDR2 is LQKENI. The CDR3 loop is CASSPPSGYEQYF. The CDR3, as DNA: TGTGCCAGCTCACCACCGTCAGGCTACGAGCAGTACTTC.

V gene TRBV3-1 (or the pseudogene TRBV3-2) combines with J gene TRBJ2-3; 8 bases align to TRBD2. Looked up from germline, CDR1 is LGHDT and CDR2 is YNNKEL (reference sequence). Unmatched junction bases numbered 8, after V lost 4 bases and J lost 5 bases. The CDR3 has 15 residues. The CDR3 DNA reads TGTGCCAGCAGCCGAAGGACTAGCCGGAAAGATACGCAGTATTTT. Translation gives CASSRRTSRKDTQYF.

This chain connects TRBV5-6 to TRBJ2-2; 8 nucleotides agree with TRBD1. This CDR3 is 15 amino acids long. The V gene end was trimmed by 4 bases and the J gene end by 4 bases; junction bases not matched to a gene: 6. Germline CDR1 and CDR2: SGHDT and YYEEEE. CDR3 amino acids: CASSSRTGPTGELFF. CDR3 nucleotide sequence: TGTGCCAGCAGCAGCAGGACAGGGCCCACCGGGGAGCTGTTTTTT. Using reference TRBV5-6 and TRBJ2-2 for the parts outside the CDR3, the full variable domain is DAGVTQSPTHLIKTRGQQVTLRCSPKSGHDTVSWYQQALGQGPQFIFQYYEEEERQRGNFPDRFSGHQFPNYSSELNVNALLLGDSALYLCASSSRTGPTGELFFGEGSRLTVL.

This rearrangement joins TRBV12-3 or TRBV12-4 to TRBJ1-5; D gene unclear. With 3 bases removed from V and 7 bases from J, the gap between germline ends came to 10 bases. The CDR3 consists of 13 residues. The CDR3 coding sequence is TGTGCCAGCAGTTTCCGAAGCAGGCAGCCCCAGCATTTT. It specifies CASSFRSRQPQHF.

The CDR3 DNA reads TGTGCCAGCTCACCATTTGGACAGGGCAACACTGAAGCTTTCTTT. Amino acid sequence: CASSPFGQGNTEAFF. The J gene is TRBJ1-1, the V gene TRBV18; 8 bases fit TRBD1. With 2 bases clipped from V and 2 bases from J, the junction kept 4 bases outside the gene matches. The germline gives CDR1 KGHSH, CDR2 LQKENI. The CDR3 sequence is 15 residues long.

The chain uses TRBV27 and TRBJ2-1, with TRBD2 as a possible D gene (7 bases). V was cut by 4 bases and J by 7 bases, with 20 bases left in between. The CDR3 totals 16 residues. Germline CDR1 and CDR2: MNHEY and SMNVEV (reference sequence). The CDR3 loop reads CASSSPWGGAGNEQFF. DNA of the CDR3: TGTGCCAGCAGTTCTCCATGGGGGGGGGCCGGGAATGAGCAGTTCTTC.

The CDR3 region has the DNA TGTGCCAGCAGCGTAGCCGAGAGGACTAGCCGTTGGGGGGAGCTGTTTTTT. This sequence encodes CASSVAERTSRWGELFF. The gene calls are TRBV9 and TRBJ2-2; 8 nucleotides line up with TRBD2. CDR3 length equals 17 residues. In germline, CDR1 is SGDLS, CDR2 YYNGEE. V was clipped by 0 bases and J by 8 bases; unmatched bases: 12.

The chain recombines TRBV7-9 with TRBJ2-5, with 10 bases that match TRBD2. CDR1 is SEHNR and CDR2 is FQNEAQ in the germline V gene (reference sequence). The CDR3 contains 16 residues. V gave up 0 bases and J gave up 4 bases; unmatched junction bases: 5. The CDR3 sequence: CASSLASGGARETQYF. In DNA, the CDR3 is TGTGCCAGCAGCTTAGCCAGCGGGGGGGCCAGAGAGACCCAGTACTTC.

CDR3 sequence (DNA): TGCAGCGGGAAACAGGCTACGAACACTGAAGCTTTCTTT. As protein: CSGKQATNTEAFF. The chain uses TRBV29-1 and TRBJ1-1; TRBD1 might be the D (5 bases). V was clipped by 7 bases and J by 1 base, with 13 bases between them. This CDR3 spans 13 amino acids. CDR1 is SQVTM, CDR2 ANQGSEA, per germline.

The J gene is TRBJ1-1, the V gene TRBV7-9, with 7 positions matching TRBD1. The V gene's germline CDR1 is SEHNR and CDR2 FQNEAQ (reference sequence). With V trimmed by 4 bases and J by 5 bases, 7 bases remained unmatched. This CDR3 contains 14 residues. The DNA for the CDR3 is TGTGCCAGCAGCTCTTGGACAGGTAGGACTGAAGCTTTCTTT. Amino acid sequence: CASSSWTGRTEAFF. Based on the CDR3 plus reference TRBV7-9 and TRBJ1-1, the full variable domain is DTGVSQNPRHKITKRGQNVTFRCDPISEHNRLYWYRQTLGQGPEFLTYFQNEAQLEKSRLLSDRFSAERPKGSFSTLEIQRTEQGDSAMYLCASSSWTGRTEAFFGQGTRLTVV.

The V and J genes are TRBV6-2 or TRBV6-3 and TRBJ2-5; 10 nucleotides agree with TRBD1. The germline CDR1 and CDR2 sequences are MNHEY and SVGEGT. The CDR3 spans 19 residues. Losses at the gene ends were 3 bases for V and 6 bases for J; bases not matched to a gene: 19. This chain's CDR3 is CASSYLEESETGGAKTQYF. The CDR3 coding sequence is TGTGCCAGCAGTTATTTAGAAGAAAGTGAGACAGGGGGCGCGAAGACCCAGTACTTC.

The J gene is TRBJ1-1, the V gene TRBV9; 10 nucleotides match TRBD1. Germline V gene data show CDR1 as SGDLS and CDR2 as YYNGEE. V lost 4 bases to trimming and J lost 1 base; unmatched junction nucleotides: 1. There are 14 residues in the CDR3. The CDR3 nucleotides read TGTGCCAGCAGCCGGGACAGGGGGAACACTGAAGCTTTCTTT. This codes for CASSRDRGNTEAFF.

This rearrangement joins TRBV3-1 (or the pseudogene TRBV3-2) to TRBJ2-7; unclear D gene. This CDR3 spans 14 amino acids. Per germline, CDR1 LGHDT and CDR2 YNNKEL (reference sequence). The V and J ends lost 1 base and 7 bases respectively, with 14 bases between them. CDR3 amino acids: CASSQASTPLEQYF. The CDR3 DNA follows: TGTGCCAGCAGCCAAGCGTCGACACCTCTAGAGCAGTACTTC.

This chain connects TRBV12-3 or TRBV12-4 to TRBJ1-1, with unresolved D. The V and J ends lost 2 bases and 4 bases respectively, with 8 bases between them. CDR3 length equals 13 residues. DNA of the CDR3: TGTGCCAGCAGTTTACGGGTGGCCACTGAAGCTTTCTTT. Translated, it gives CASSLRVATEAFF.

J is TRBJ1-1 and V is TRBV30; D is ambiguous. V shed 0 bases and J shed 7 bases, with 9 bases lying between them. CDR3 length: 12 amino acids. Germline loops: CDR1 GTSNPN, CDR2 SVGIG (reference sequence). The chain's CDR3 is CAWSVVRSEAFF. The DNA for the CDR3 is TGTGCCTGGAGTGTAGTCCGTAGTGAAGCTTTCTTT.